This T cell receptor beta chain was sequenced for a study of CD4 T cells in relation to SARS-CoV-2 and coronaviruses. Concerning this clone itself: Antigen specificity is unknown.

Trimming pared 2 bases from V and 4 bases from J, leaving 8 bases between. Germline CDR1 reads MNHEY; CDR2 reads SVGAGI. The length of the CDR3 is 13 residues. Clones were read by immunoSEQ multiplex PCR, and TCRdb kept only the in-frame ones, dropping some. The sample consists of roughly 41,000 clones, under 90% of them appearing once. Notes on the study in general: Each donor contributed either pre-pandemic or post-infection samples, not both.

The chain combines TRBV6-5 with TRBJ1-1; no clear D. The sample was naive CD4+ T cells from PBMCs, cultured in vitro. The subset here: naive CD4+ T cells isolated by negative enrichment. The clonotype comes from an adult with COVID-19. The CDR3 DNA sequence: TGTGCCAGCAGTTACCGGTTGGCCACTGAAGCTTTCTTT. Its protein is CASSYRLATEAFF.